This passage covers 14 T cell receptor beta chains from one sample sequenced in a study of T cells in Graves' hyperthyroidism and ophthalmopathy. Amplified regions were TCR beta CDR3 sequences from RNA transcripts. RT-PCR in the first round (using the HTBI primer set) targeted the TCR CDR3. TCRdb independently ran MiXCR on the multiplex PCR reads; one entry per CDR3 protein. The sample yields 650,000 to 800,000 distinct CDR3 sequences, 45% seen once. What was sequenced was peripheral blood or thyroid tissue (not recorded which). The source is an adult man with Graves' disease, either hyperthyroidism or ophthalmopathy (not recorded which).

A remark on this clonotype: A much larger clone lies a single base off, so this may be a read error. V usage is TRBV7-2 and J usage is TRBJ2-6; D is possibly TRBD1 (5 bases). Germline V lookup: CDR1 SGHTA, CDR2 FQGNSA. V lost 5 bases and J lost 2, with 10 bases in between. The CDR3 covers 15 residues. Here the CDR3 DNA reads TGTGCCAGCAGCCAAGCAGGGACTGGGGCCAACGTCCTGACTTTC. It encodes CASSQAGTGANVLTF.

As concerns this clonotype: The CDR3 ends on some other residue instead of the conserved phenylalanine or tryptophan, so this is likely a read error. No DNA is shown, since the ends of the CDR3 on it are uncertain; the CDR3 is the one TCRdb lists. The V and J genes are TRBV10-3 and TRBJ1-4. Per germline, CDR1 ENHRY and CDR2 SYGVKD. The CDR3 is 11 amino acids long, termini counted. CDR3 in amino acids: CAISESDRLIY.

Concerning this clonotype itself: A much more abundant neighbour one base away suggests this may be a read error. The rearrangement links TRBV24-1 to TRBJ2-5; 14 nucleotides match TRBD2. The CDR3 loop spans 16 amino acids. Germline V gene data show CDR1 as KGHDR and CDR2 as SFDVKD. Here the CDR3 DNA reads TGTGCCGCCAGTGATCCGACTAGCGGGAGGGCGGAGACCCAGTACTTC. It is translated as CAASDPTSGRAETQYF.

This clonotype has a count of ten or more. The chain uses TRBV24-1 and TRBJ2-2; 10 bases are a match to TRBD1. This CDR3 has 16 residues. V shed 7 bases and J 1 base; nucleotides not matched to a gene: 5. Looked up from germline, CDR1 is KGHDR and CDR2 is SFDVKD. CDR3 in amino acids: CATSGGQGENTGELFF. Here the CDR3 DNA reads TGTGCCACCAGCGGAGGACAGGGGGAGAACACCGGGGAGCTGTTTTTT.

The chain carries TRBV29-1 and TRBJ1-1, with TRBD1 matching 11 bases. CDR1 is SQVTM, CDR2 ANQGSEA, per germline. This CDR3 has 14 amino acids. The J segment lost 4 bases and the V segment lost 7 bases, leaving 8 bases of the junction unmatched. Here the CDR3 reads CSAGSGTGGTEAFF. In DNA form, the CDR3 reads TGCAGCGCAGGATCCGGGACAGGGGGCACTGAAGCTTTCTTT.

The chain combines TRBV9 with TRBJ1-1, with 8 bases lining up with TRBD1. V dropped 0 bases and J dropped 0; count of bases not matched to a gene: 7. This CDR3 region has 17 residues. Germline V lookup: CDR1 SGDLS, CDR2 YYNGEE. The CDR3 loop reads CASSVDPGGPLNTEAFF. The CDR3 DNA sequence: TGTGCCAGCAGCGTAGATCCAGGGGGCCCCCTGAACACTGAAGCTTTCTTT.

The V gene is TRBV5-1, the J gene TRBJ2-7; a possible D gene is TRBD1 (6 bases). Per germline, CDR1 SGHRS and CDR2 YFSETQ. This CDR3 region has 14 residues. V shed 0 bases and J shed 2 bases, with 9 bases lying between them. The DNA of the CDR3 is TGCGCCAGCAGCTTGGGGGGGCCTCCCTACGAGCAGTACTTC. This gives the protein CASSLGGPPYEQYF.

This clonotype was seen more than once but under ten times. The chain recombines TRBV4-1 with TRBJ1-5, with TRBD1 matching over 10 bases. V shed 3 bases and J 6 bases; nucleotides not matched to a gene: 8. This CDR3 is 16 amino acids long. Germline loops: CDR1 MGHRA, CDR2 YSYEKL. The CDR3 nucleotides are TGCGCCAGCAGCCAGGCCGGGACAGGGGACGGTCAGCCCCAGCATTTT. Amino acids: CASSQAGTGDGQPQHF.

The genes are TRBV2 and TRBJ1-1; D possibly corresponds to TRBD1 (6 bases). Germline CDR1 is SNHLY and CDR2 is FYNNEI. The CDR3 covers 18 residues. V was cut by 0 bases and J by 3 bases, with 20 bases left in between. CDR3 nucleotides: TGTGCCAGCAGTGAAGCTGACTGGACAGTTTTGCGGTACACTGAAGCTTTCTTT. Its protein product is CASSEADWTVLRYTEAFF. Full variable domain (outside the CDR3, taken from reference TRBV2 and TRBJ1-1): EPEVTQTPSHQVTQMGQEVILRCVPISNHLYFYWYRQILGQKVEFLVSFYNNEISEKSEIFDDQFSVERPDGSNFTLKIRSTKLEDSAMYFCASSEADWTVLRYTEAFFGQGTRLTVV.

This clonotype was seen only a few times. The V gene is TRBV12-3 or TRBV12-4, the J gene TRBJ1-4; D ambiguous. This CDR3 is 13 amino acids long. V lost 4 bases to trimming and J lost 4 bases, with 7 bases between them. This chain's CDR3 is CASSSELNEKLFF. The CDR3 DNA follows: TGTGCCAGCAGTTCTGAACTTAATGAAAAACTGTTTTTT.

The V gene is TRBV29-1, the J gene TRBJ1-2; 11 positions agree with TRBD1. The germline V gene encodes CDR1 SQVTM and CDR2 ANQGSEA. V was clipped by 6 bases and J by 6 bases; unmatched bases: 6. The CDR3 contains 13 residues. Written as DNA, the CDR3 is TGCAGCGTCGCAGGACAGGGGGCGGATGGCTACACCTTC. Translated: CSVAGQGADGYTF.

Note on this clonotype: Given the absence of the conserved phenylalanine or tryptophan at the CDR3 end, a read error is likely. It is unclear where the CDR3 begins or ends on the DNA, so no DNA is shown, and the CDR3 is as TCRdb lists it. The chain couples TRBV10-3 to TRBJ2-6; the listed D gene, TRBD1, was not tested against the DNA. Including both end residues, the CDR3 is 9 amino acids long. Germline V CDR1 and CDR2: ENHRY, SYGVKD. This CDR3 reads CAISDRGTS.

A note on this clonotype: The CDR3 does not close with the conserved phenylalanine or tryptophan, likely indicating a read error. The DNA is omitted, as the CDR3 cannot be located on it reliably, and the CDR3 follows TCRdb's listing. The V call is TRBV2, the J call TRBJ1-4. From germline, CDR1 is SNHLY and CDR2 FYNNEI. The CDR3 totals 10 residues, both ends included. The chain's CDR3 is CASSGSPTVE.

This clonotype was recorded at least ten times. The chain carries TRBV24-1 and TRBJ1-2, with TRBD1 matching over 8 bases. Germline values: CDR1 KGHDR, CDR2 SFDVKD. The CDR3 is 14 residues long. V dropped 4 bases and J dropped 10; count of bases not matched to a gene: 10. The CDR3 region is CATSDPGGGQDYTF. The DNA of the CDR3 is TGTGCCACCAGTGACCCAGGGGGCGGACAGGACTACACCTTC.